Each of the 3 T cell receptor beta chains below was sequenced from the same sample in a study of blood T cell repertoires in COVID-19. Only in-frame clones appear in the TCRdb table, and some are missing; sequencing was by immunoSEQ multiplex PCR. The sample consists of some 250,000 clones, about 86% of them appearing once. Source material: peripheral blood. The receptor source for this set is a woman in her 30s with COVID-19, enrolled during active disease.

This clone was seen a single time. The chain recombines TRBV15 with TRBJ1-4; 9 bases map to TRBD1. This CDR3 region has 15 residues. Germline V gene data show CDR1 as LNHNV and CDR2 as YYDKDF (reference sequence). Losses at the gene ends were 3 bases for V and 8 bases for J; bases not matched to a gene: 7. The CDR3 DNA reads as TGTGCCACCAGCAGTATGGACAGGGGCCGCGAAAAACTGTTTTTT. It codes for CATSSMDRGREKLFF.

Details on this clone: Other DNA variants within this sample encode the same CDR3. The chain employs TRBV5-1 and TRBJ1-2, with D possibly matching TRBD1 (6 bases). This CDR3 has 13 residues. Germline V lookup: CDR1 SGHRS, CDR2 YFSETQ. V lost 3 bases and J lost 2, with 8 bases in between. The CDR3 DNA follows: TGCGCCAGCAGCTCACAGGGAAACTATGGCTACACCTTC. This gives the protein CASSSQGNYGYTF.

This chain links TRBV29-1 with TRBJ2-3, with a weak D call TRBD2 (7 bases). Germline V gives CDR1 SQVTM, CDR2 ANQGSEA. This CDR3 region has 16 residues. Trimming took 6 bases from V and 3 from J, leaving 22 bases between them. CDR3 sequence: CSVKGGEAGTTDTQYF. In DNA form, the CDR3 reads TGCAGCGTCAAGGGCGGGGAAGCGGGGACAACAGATACGCAGTATTTT.